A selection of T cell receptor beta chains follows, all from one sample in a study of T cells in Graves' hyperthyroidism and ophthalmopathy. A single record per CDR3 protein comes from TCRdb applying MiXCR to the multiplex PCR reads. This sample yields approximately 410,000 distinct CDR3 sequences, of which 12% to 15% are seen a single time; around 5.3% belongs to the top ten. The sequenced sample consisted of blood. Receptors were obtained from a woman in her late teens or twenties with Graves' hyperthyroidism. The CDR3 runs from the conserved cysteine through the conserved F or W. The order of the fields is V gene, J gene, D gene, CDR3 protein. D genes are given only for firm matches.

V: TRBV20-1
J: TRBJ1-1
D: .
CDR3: CSARAPGVDTEAFF

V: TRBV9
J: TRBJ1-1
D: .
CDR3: CASSVATGGPNTEAFF

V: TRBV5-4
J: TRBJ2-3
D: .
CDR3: CASSFEVGDTQYF

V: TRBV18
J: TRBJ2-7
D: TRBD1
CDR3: CASHHGDRDRDEQYF

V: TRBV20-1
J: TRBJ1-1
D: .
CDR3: CSDQVGDNRRMNTEAFF

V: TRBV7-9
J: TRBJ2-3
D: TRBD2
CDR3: CASSLDSGREGRTQYF

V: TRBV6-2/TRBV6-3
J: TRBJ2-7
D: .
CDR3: CASGGLADKSYEQYF

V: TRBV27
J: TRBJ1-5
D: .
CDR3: CASSFVGQPQHF

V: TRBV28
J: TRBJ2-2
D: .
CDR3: CATHPGTSNTGELFF

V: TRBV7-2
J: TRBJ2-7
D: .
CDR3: CASSLDAYLYEQYF

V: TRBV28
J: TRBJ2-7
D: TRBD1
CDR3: CASSASDRVFREQYF

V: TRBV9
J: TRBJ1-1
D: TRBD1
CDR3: CASDIRQGLISAFF

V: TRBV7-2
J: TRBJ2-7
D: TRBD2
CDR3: CASSFRPSGRSYEQYF

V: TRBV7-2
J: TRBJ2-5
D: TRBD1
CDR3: CASSLAGTGSQETQYF

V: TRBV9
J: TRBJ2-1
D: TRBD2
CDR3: CDSTTGPGTSGPLGYNEQFF

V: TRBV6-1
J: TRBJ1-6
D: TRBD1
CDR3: CASSGGQTLSYNSPLHF

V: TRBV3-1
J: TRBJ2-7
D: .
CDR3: CASSQGRGRHYEQYF

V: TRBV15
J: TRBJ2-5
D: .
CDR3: CATSSLGDSSGQETQYF

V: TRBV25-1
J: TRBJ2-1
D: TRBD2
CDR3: CASSVTGGFNEQFF

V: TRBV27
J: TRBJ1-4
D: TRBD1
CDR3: CASRRTGASTNEKLFF

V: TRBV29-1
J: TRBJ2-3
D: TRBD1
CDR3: CSAGDRVTDTQYF

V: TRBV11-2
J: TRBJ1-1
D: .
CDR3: CASSSTQRSNTEAFF

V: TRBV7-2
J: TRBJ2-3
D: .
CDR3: CASSLFGSTDTQYF

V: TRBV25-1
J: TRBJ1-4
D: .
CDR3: CASSEYVTRGANEKLFF

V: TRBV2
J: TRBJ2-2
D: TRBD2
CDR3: CASIKRDFTGELFF

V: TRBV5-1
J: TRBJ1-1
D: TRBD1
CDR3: CASSPQLTGANTEAFF

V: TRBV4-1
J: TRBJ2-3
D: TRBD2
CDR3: CASSQAVTSGNTDTQYF

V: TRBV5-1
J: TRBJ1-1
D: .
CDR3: CASSPFYGANTEAFF

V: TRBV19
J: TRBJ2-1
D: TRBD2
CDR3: CASSIGLAGASYNEQFF

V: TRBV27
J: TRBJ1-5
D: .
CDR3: CASSLWAGNSNQPQHF

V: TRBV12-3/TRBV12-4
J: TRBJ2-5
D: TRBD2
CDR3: CASTLGTSGSRKYF

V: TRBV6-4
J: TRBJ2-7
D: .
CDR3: CASSDRMYEQYF

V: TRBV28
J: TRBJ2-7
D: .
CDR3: CASSLPTSTYEQYF

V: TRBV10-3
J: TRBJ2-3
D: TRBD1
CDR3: CAISPRPGTGGTDTQYF

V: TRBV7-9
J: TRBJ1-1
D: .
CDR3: CASSPDLMNTEAFF

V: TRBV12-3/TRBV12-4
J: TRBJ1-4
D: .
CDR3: CASTPDRRFNEKLFF

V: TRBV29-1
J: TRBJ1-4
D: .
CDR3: CSVRGGRGTNEKLFF

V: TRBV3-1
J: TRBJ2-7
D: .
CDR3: CASSPVQGVPYEQYF

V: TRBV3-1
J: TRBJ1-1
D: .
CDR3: CASSQETANTEAFF

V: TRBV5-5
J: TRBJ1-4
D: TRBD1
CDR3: CASSLWDSQKLFF

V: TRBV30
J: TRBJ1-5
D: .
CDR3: CAWSGGLHQPQHF

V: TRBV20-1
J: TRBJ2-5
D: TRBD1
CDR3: CSANPLTGGEGETQYF

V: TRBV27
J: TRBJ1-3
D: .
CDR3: CASRLGNTIYF

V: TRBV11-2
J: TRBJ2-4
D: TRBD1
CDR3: CASSLDRKNIQYF

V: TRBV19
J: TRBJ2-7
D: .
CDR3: CASSIQGTSYEQYF

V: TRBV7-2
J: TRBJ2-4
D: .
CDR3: CASSPRSLAKNIQYF

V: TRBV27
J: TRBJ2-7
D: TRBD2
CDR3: CASRKGLAGVGEGYEQYF

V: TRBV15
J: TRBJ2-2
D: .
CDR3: CATSGGSAGPWAAAGELFF

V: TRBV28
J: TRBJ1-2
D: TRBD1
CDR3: CASSPLDRDQNYGYTF

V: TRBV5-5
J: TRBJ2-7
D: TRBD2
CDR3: CASSRTSGRPNYEQYF

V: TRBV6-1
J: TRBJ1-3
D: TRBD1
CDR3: CASSSLDRGFSGNTIYF

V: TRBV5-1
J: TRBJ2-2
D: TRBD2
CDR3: CASSSGLAGGHTGELFF

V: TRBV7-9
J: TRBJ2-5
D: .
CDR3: CASSLNRRGETQYF

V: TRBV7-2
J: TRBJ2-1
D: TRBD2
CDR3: CASSPRTSGRAYNEQFF

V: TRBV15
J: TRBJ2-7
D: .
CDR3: CATSPDLVGAREQYF

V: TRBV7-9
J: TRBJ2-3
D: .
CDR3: CASIGDRAADTQYF

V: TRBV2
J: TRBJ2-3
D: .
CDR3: CASKAPSTDTQYF